The 7 T cell receptor beta chains below come from one sample, sequenced in a study of beta chain features in type 1 diabetes. The sequenced template was cDNA made from the entire isolated RNA. Sequencing was performed with immunoSEQ multiplex PCR; in TCRdb, only in-frame clones are kept and a portion is missing. The sample shows about 250,000 clones, roughly 14% of them seen only once. The specimen was naive CD4+ T cells from blood. These receptors all come from a woman aged 40-49 years in good health.

This clone was seen only a few times. The chain is built from TRBV7-9 and TRBJ2-7; 7 nucleotides agree with TRBD1. From germline, CDR1 is SEHNR and CDR2 FQNEAQ (reference sequence). The CDR3 is 14 amino acids. The J segment lost 4 bases and the V segment lost 3 bases, leaving 6 bases of the junction unmatched. The CDR3 reads CASSFQTGSYEQYF. DNA of the CDR3: TGTGCCAGCAGCTTCCAGACAGGGTCTTACGAGCAGTACTTC.

This clone has just a few counts. V gene TRBV5-1 combines with J gene TRBJ1-2; possible D gene TRBD1, 6 bases. V gave up 4 bases and J gave up 3 bases, with 13 bases separating them. CDR1 SGHRS and CDR2 YFSETQ come from the germline V gene. The CDR3 runs to 14 residues. As DNA, the CDR3 is TGCGCCAGCAGCCCAGGGGTCGGGGACTATGGCTACACCTTC. This sequence encodes CASSPGVGDYGYTF. Full variable domain (missing parts from reference TRBV5-1 and TRBJ1-2): KAGVTQTPRYLIKTRGQQVTLSCSPISGHRSVSWYQQTPGQGLQFLFEYFSETQRNKGNFPGRFSGRQFSNSRSEMNVSTLELGDSALYLCASSPGVGDYGYTFGSGTRLTVV.

In this sample, this clone turned up a few times. V gene TRBV7-2 combines with J gene TRBJ2-2; TRBD2 aligns across 7 bases. The CDR3 runs 16 residues. Germline V gene data show CDR1 as SGHTA and CDR2 as FQGNSA. The ends lost 3 bases at V and 1 base at J; junction bases unmatched: 5. The CDR3 spells CASSFTGLVNTGELFF. CDR3 nucleotides: TGTGCCAGCAGCTTCACCGGACTAGTGAACACCGGGGAGCTGTTTTTT.

This rearrangement joins TRBV2 to TRBJ1-4; D is ambiguous. Germline lookup yields CDR1 SNHLY and CDR2 FYNNEI. Trimming shortened V by 11 bases and J by 4 bases, and 14 bases separated the two germline ends. The CDR3 contains 13 residues. The CDR3: CAHDWENNEKLFF. The CDR3, as DNA: TGTGCCCACGACTGGGAGAATAATGAAAAACTGTTTTTT.

This clone turned up a few times. The CDR3: CAIFGGDTQYF. The CDR3 nucleotides are TGTGCCATCTTCGGAGGGGATACGCAGTATTTT. This chain uses TRBV10-3 with TRBJ2-3; weak D call: TRBD2 (6 bases). V was shortened by 8 bases and J by 6 bases, with 9 bases between the two germline ends. Per the germline V gene, CDR1 is ENHRY and CDR2 is SYGVKD. This CDR3 comprises 11 residues.

This clone was observed a handful of times. The chain uses TRBV5-1 and TRBJ2-5; 8 bases are shared with TRBD1. The germline V gene has CDR1 SGHRS and CDR2 YFSETQ. The CDR3 contains 14 residues. J was trimmed by 5 bases and V by 4 bases; bases with no gene match: 7. The CDR3 region has the DNA TGCGCCAGCAGCCCACGACAGGGGAGGGAGACCCAGTACTTC. It specifies CASSPRQGRETQYF.

This clone was picked up a small number of times. The chain uses TRBV4-3 and TRBJ2-2, with 7 bases aligning to TRBD2. There are 15 residues in the CDR3. The germline gives CDR1 LGHNA, CDR2 YSLEER. Trimming took 0 bases from V and 4 from J; bases not matched to a gene: 2. The CDR3 protein is CASSQETGGTGELFF. In DNA, the CDR3 is TGCGCCAGCAGCCAAGAAACGGGGGGCACCGGGGAGCTGTTTTTT.